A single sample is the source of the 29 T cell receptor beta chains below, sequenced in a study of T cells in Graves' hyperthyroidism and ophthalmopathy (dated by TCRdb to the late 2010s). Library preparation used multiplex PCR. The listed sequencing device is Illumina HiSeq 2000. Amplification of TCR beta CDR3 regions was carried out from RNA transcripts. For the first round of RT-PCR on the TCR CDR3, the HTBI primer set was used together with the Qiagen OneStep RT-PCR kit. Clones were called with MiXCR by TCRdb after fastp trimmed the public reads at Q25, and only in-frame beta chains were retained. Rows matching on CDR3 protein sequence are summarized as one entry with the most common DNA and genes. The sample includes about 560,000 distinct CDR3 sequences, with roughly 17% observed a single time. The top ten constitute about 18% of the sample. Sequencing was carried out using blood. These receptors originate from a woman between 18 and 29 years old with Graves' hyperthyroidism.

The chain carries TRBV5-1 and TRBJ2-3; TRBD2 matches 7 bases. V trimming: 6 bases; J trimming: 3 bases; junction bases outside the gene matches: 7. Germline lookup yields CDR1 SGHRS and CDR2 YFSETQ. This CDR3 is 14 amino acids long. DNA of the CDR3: TGCGCCAGCATGGGAGGGGTTACGACAGATACGCAGTATTTT. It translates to CASMGGVTTDTQYF.

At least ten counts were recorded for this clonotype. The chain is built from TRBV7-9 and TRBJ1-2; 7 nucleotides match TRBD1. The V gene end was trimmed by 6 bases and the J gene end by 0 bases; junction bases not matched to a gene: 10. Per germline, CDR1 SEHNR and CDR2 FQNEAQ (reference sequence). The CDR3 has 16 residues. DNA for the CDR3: TGTGCCAGCAGATCGGGACAGACTATAGCTAACTATGGCTACACCTTC. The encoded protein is CASRSGQTIANYGYTF.

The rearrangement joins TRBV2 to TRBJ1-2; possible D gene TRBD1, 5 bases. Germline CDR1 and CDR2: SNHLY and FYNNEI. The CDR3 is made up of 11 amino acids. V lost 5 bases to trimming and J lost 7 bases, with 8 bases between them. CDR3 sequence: CASSRGIGYTF. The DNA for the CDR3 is TGTGCCAGCAGTAGGGGTATTGGCTACACCTTC.

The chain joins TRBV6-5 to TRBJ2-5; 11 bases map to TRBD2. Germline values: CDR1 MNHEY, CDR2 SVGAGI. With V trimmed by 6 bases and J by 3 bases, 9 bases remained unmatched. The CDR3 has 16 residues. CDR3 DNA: TGTGCCAGCAGCTACACCGGGACTAGCGGTAAAGAGACCCAGTACTTC. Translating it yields CASSYTGTSGKETQYF.

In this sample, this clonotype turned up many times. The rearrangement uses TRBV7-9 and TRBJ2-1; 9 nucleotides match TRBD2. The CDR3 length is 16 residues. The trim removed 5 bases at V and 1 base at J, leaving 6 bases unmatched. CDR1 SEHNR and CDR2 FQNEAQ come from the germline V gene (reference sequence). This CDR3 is CASSPRREGSYNEQFF. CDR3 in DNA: TGTGCCAGCAGCCCTAGGCGGGAGGGGTCCTACAATGAGCAGTTCTTC.

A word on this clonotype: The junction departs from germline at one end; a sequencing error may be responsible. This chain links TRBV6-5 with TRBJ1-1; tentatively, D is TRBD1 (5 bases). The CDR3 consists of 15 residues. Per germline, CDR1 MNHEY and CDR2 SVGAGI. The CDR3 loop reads CASGYSPGRSTEAFF. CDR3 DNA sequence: TGTGCCAGCGGTTACTCGCCGGGGCGGTCCACTGAAGCTTTCTTT.

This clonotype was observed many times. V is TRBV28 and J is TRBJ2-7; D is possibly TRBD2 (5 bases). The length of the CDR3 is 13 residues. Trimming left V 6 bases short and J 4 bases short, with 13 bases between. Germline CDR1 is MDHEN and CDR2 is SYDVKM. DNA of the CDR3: TGTGCCAGCAGACCCCAATCGGGGTACGAGCAGTACTTC. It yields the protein CASRPQSGYEQYF.

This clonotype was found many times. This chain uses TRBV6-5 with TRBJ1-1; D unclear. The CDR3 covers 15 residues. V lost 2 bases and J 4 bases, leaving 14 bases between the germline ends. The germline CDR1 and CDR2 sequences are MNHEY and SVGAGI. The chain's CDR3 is CASSYMGSGSTEAFF. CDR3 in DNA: TGTGCCAGCAGTTACATGGGATCTGGTTCCACTGAAGCTTTCTTT.

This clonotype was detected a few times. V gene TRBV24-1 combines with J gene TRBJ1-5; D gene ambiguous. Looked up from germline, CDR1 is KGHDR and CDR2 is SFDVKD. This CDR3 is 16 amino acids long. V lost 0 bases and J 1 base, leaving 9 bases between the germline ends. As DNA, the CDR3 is TGTGCCACCAGTGATTTGACGACTGTAAGCAATCAGCCCCAGCATTTT. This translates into CATSDLTTVSNQPQHF.

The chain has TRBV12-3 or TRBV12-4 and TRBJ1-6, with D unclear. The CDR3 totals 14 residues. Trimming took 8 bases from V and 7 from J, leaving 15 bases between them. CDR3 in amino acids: CASGRRGFNSPLHF. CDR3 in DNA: TGTGCCAGCGGTCGGCGGGGTTTCAATTCACCCCTCCACTTT.

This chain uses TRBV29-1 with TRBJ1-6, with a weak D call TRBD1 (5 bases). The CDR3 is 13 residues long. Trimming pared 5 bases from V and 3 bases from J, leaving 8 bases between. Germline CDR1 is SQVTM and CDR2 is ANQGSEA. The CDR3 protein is CSVTDSYNSPLHF. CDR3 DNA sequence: TGCAGCGTTACCGACAGCTATAATTCACCCCTCCACTTT.

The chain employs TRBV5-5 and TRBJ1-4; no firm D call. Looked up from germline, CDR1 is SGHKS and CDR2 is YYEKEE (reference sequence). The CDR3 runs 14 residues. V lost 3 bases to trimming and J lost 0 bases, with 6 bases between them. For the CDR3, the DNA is TGTGCCAGCAGCTGGGTAACAACTAATGAAAAACTGTTTTTT. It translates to CASSWVTTNEKLFF.

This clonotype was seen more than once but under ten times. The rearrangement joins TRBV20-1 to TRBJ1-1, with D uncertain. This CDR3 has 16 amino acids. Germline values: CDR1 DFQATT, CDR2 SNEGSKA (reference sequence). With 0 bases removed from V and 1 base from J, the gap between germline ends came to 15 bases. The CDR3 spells CSAREIGGRGNTEAFF. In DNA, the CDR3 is TGCAGTGCTAGAGAGATTGGAGGGAGAGGGAACACTGAAGCTTTCTTT.

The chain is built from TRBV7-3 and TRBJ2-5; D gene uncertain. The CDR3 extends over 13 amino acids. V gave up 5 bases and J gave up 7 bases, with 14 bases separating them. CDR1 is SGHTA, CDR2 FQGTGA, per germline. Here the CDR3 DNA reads TGTGCCAGCAGCCCCAATGAGGCGGCGACCCAGTACTTC. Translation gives CASSPNEAATQYF.

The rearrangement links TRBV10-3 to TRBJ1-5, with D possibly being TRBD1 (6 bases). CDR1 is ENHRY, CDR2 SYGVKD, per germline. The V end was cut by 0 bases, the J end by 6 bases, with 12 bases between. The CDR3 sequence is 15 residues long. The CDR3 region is CAISESAGESQPQHF. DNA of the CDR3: TGTGCCATCAGTGAGTCGGCAGGGGAGTCTCAGCCCCAGCATTTT.

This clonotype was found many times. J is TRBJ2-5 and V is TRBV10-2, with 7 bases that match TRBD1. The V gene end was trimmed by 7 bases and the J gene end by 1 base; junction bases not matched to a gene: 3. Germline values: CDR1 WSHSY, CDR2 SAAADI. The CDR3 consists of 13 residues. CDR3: CASMGTVQETQYF. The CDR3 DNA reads TGCGCCAGCATGGGGACAGTCCAAGAGACCCAGTACTTC.

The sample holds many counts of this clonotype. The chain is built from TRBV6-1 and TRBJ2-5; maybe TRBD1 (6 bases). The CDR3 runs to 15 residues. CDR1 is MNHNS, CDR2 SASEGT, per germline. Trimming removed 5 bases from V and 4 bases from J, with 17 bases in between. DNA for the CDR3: TGTGCCAGCAGTTATTCCGGGACAATTGGAGAGACCCAGTACTTC. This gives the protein CASSYSGTIGETQYF.

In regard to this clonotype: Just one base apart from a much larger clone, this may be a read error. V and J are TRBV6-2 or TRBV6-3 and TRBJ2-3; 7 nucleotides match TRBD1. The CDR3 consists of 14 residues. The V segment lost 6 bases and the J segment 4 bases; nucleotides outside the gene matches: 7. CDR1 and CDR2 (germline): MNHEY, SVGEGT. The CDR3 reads CASRFRQGPDTQYF. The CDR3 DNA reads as TGTGCCAGCAGGTTTCGACAGGGTCCAGATACGCAGTATTTT.

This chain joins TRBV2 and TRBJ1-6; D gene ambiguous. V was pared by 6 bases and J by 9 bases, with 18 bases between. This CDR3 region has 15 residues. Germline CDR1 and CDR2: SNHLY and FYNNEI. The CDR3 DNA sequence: TGTGCCAGCAGGATAGACACCCTAAGCGGTTCACCCCTCCACTTT. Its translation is CASRIDTLSGSPLHF.

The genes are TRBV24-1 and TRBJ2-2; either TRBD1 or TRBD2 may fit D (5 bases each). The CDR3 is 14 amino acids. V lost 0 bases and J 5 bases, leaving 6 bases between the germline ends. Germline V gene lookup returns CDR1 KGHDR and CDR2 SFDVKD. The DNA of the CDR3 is TGTGCCACCAGTGATTTGTGGGGGACCGGGGAGCTGTTTTTT. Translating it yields CATSDLWGTGELFF.

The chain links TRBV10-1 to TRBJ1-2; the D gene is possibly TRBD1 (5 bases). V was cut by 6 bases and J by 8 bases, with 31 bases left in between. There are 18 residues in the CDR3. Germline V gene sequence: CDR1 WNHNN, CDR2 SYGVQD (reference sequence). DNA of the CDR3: TGCGCCAGCAGCCCCTCCCGGGACGGGGAAGTACCAAGGGTCGGCTACACCTTC. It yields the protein CASSPSRDGEVPRVGYTF.

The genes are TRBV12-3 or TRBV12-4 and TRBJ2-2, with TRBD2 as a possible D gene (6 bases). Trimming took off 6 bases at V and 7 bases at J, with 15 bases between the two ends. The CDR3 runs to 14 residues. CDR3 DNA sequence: TGTGCCAGCAGCCCCCGGGGGTCGGGCGGGGAGCTGTTTTTT. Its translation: CASSPRGSGGELFF.

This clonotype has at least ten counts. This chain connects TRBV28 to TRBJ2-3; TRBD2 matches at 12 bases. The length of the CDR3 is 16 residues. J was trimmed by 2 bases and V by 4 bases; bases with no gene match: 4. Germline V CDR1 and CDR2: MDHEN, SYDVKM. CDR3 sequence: CASSSGLAGPTDTQYF. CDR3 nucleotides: TGTGCCAGCAGTTCAGGACTAGCGGGACCCACAGATACGCAGTATTTT.

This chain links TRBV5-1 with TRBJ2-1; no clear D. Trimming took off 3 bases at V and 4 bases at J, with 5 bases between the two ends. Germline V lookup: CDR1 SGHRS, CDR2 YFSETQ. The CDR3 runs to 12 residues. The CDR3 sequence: CASSSGYNEQFF. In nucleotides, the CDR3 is TGCGCCAGCAGCTCCGGATACAATGAGCAGTTCTTC.

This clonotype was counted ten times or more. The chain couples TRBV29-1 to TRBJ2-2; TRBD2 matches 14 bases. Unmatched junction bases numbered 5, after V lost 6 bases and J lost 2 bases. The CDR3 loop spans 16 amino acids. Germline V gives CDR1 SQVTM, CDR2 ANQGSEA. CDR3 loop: CSVVTSGRVNTGELFF. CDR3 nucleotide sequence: TGCAGCGTCGTGACTAGCGGGAGGGTCAACACCGGGGAGCTGTTTTTT.

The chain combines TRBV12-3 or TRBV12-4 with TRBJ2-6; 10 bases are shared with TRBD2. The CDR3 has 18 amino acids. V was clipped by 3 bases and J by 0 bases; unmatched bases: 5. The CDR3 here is CASSFFRTSGSGANVLTF. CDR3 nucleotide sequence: TGTGCCAGCAGTTTTTTCAGGACTAGCGGCTCTGGGGCCAACGTCCTGACTTTC.

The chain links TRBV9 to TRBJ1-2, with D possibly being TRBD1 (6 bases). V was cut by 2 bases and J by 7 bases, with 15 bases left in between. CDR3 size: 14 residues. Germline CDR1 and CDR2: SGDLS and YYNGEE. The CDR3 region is CASSVRAGVGGYTF. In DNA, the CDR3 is TGTGCCAGCAGCGTCAGGGCAGGGGTTGGTGGCTACACCTTC. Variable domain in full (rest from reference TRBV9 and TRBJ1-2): DSGVTQTPKHLITATGQRVTLRCSPRSGDLSVYWYQQSLDQGLQFLIQYYNGEERAKGNILERFSAQQFPDLHSELNLSSLELGDSALYFCASSVRAGVGGYTFGSGTRLTVV.

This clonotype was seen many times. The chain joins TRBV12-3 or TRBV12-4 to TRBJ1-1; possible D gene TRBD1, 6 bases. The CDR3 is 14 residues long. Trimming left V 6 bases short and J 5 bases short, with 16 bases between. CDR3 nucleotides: TGTGCCAGCAGCCGAACAGGGTTTCTAACTGAAGCTTTCTTT. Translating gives CASSRTGFLTEAFF.

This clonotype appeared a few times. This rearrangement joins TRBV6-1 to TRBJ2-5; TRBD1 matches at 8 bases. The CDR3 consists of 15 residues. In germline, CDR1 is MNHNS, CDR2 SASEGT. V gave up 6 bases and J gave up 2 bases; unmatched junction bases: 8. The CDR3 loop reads CASSLTGGAQETQYF. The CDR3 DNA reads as TGTGCCAGCAGCCTAACAGGGGGAGCGCAAGAGACCCAGTACTTC.